This T cell receptor (beta chain) was sequenced during a study of shared clonotypes between healthy human individuals (TCRdb year 2020). Regarding the study in general: The cohort included a few men and a couple of women between 18 and 49 years of age. For each donor, CD4 naive and CD4 memory were each run on three plates, CD8 naive on two plates, and CD8 memory on one plate. To estimate repertoire size and how much clonotypes are shared between individuals, the study performed deep sequencing of blood TCR repertoires from about 5 healthy adults. Different laboratories and diverse techniques were used to prepare libraries and sequence TCR repertoires, to increase sequencing depth and limit assay-specific biases. Between about 0.8 and 9 billion PBMCs per donor were obtained by leukapheresis.

TCR CDR3 regions were amplified from genomic DNA by multiplex PCR using the deep immunoSEQ assay. Extracted genomic DNA from each cell subset was distributed evenly across all wells of several immunoSEQ 96-well plates, and each plate was treated as a replicate. Each replicate PCR for sorted subsets received about 0.2 ug genomic DNA, equal to roughly 30,000 T cell genomes. Purified libraries were quantified with a Qubit 3.0 fluorometer, sized on a Bioanalyzer 2100, and re-quantified with the KAPA Library Quantification kit. Every immunoSEQ 96-well plate was sequenced on a dedicated single-read 150-cycle Illumina NextSeq 550 flow cell. The paper's data handling went like this. The immunoSEQ output contained only junctional sequences without quality scores, so filtering could not match that applied to full-length reads. To assign V/J genes and CDR3, sequences were annotated using PyIR, a Python wrapper for IgBLAST v1.9, with IMGT germline references. Any read was removed if the V/J assignment was weak (E-value above 1e-6), the CDR3 was missing, or the read contained stop codons, out-of-frame junctions, or ambiguous translated residues. A V3J clonotype was defined by an identical inferred V gene, J gene, and CDR3 amino acid sequence. To compute the percentage overlap between repertoires, the number of shared unique clonotypes was divided by the size of the smaller repertoire. RTK rarefaction, the Chao1 estimator, and Recon v2.1 estimates of unobserved clonotypes were used to assess repertoire richness. Generation probabilities for all TCRbeta clonotypes obtained by the gDNA method from four donors were computed using OLGA. TCRdb obtained this table from immuneACCESS and retained in-frame rearrangements with V and J assigned. These tables miss some clones; where compared with another copy, unresolved V genes account for less than half of the shortfall, and the remainder is unexplained. V and J calls and clone size follow that table, whereas D and trimming were derived from the DNA. The sample data list around 1,900,000 clones, and 80% to 95% of these were observed just once. In total, the top ten clones hold around 1.8% of the sample.

Remarks on this clone: Its antigen is not yet known. No clone much larger than this one lies a single base away; base qualities are absent.

For the CD8 naive samples, CD45RO-negative cells were positively selected for CCR7, yielding a CD45RA+CCR7+ population from which TemRA cells were excluded. The donors were healthy, HIV-negative adults who had no recently reported acute infections or vaccinations. Every donor was a Caucasian adult living in Nashville, Tennessee, USA. Blood was collected by leukapheresis, and PBMCs were isolated by Ficoll-Histopaque density gradient centrifugation and then cryopreserved in liquid nitrogen vapor phase. Analytical flow cytometry was used to check the purity and quantity of every magnetically sorted T cell population. Each sorted fraction had its genomic DNA isolated and then quantified by UV absorbance on a Nanodrop 2000c. Counted from cysteine to phenylalanine, this CDR3 has 14 amino acids. Only CDR3 DNA remains: 42 bases, in frame from the first base. CDR1 SGHTS and CDR2 YDEGEE are derived from the germline V gene. V lost 0 bases and J lost 9 bases; the stretch between them is 15 bases long.

General study outcomes and caveats: Naive subsets generally had larger estimated clonotype richness than memory subsets did. Because the study included a small number of donors, the genetic and exposure-history diversity represented was limited. Pairwise subsampling led to the expectation that sequencing depth would affect the degree of clonotype sharing among donors. When a handful of donors were compared, the shared fraction of clonotypes was about 5% for naive CD4, roughly 3.3% for naive CD8, more than 2% for memory CD4, and 0.4% for memory CD8. Only blood was sampled, and tissue TCR repertoires likely differ from those in blood. Incomplete sequencing was indicated by rarefaction of sorted-subset datasets, despite the large sequencing depth. Higher generation probabilities were observed for clonotypes shared by all four sorted-subset donors than for non-shared clonotypes.

The V and J segments used are TRBV5-8 and TRBJ1-1, and possibly TRBD1, on 6 matching bases. The clonotype comes from a man younger than 35 in good health. Some clones in this sample may be carry-over from other donors' samples. The source material was naive CD8+ T cells from PBMCs. The cell subset or site label here, explained by the study, means: CD45RA+CCR7+. Here is the DNA: TGTGCCAGCAGCTTGGGGGGGGCCCGGAGGAAAGCTTTCTTT. Translated, it reads CASSLGGARRKAFF.